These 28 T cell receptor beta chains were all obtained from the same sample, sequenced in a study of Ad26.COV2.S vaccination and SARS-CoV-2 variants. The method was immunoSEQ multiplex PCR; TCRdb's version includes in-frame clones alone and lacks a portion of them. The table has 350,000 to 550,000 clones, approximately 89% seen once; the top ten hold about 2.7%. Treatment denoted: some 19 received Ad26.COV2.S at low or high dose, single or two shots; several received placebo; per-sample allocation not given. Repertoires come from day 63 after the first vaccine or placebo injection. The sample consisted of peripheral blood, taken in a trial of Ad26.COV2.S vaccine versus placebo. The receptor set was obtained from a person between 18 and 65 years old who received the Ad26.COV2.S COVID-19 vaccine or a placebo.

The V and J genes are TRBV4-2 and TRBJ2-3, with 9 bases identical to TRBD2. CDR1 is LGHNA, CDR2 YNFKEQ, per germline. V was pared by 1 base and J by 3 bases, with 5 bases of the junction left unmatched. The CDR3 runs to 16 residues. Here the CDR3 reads CASSQVGSGRTDTQYF. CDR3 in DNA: TGTGCCAGCAGCCAAGTGGGTAGCGGGAGAACAGATACGCAGTATTTT.

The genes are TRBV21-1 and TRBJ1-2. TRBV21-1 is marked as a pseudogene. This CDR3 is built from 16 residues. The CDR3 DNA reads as TGTGCCAGCAGCAAACGAGAATGGCCCCAGCTCTATGGCTACACCTTC. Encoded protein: CASSKREWPQLYGYTF.

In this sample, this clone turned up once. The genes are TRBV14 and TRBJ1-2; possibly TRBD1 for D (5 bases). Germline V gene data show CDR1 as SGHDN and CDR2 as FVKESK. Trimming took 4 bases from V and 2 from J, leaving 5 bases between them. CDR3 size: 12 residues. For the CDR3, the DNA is TGTGCCAGCAGCCGGGGGAACTATGGCTACACCTTC. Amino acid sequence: CASSRGNYGYTF.

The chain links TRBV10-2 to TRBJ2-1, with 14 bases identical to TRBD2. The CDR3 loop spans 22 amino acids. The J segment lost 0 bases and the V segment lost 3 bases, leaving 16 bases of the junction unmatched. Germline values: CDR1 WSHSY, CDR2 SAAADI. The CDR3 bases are TGCGCCAGCAGTGACCCCGACCCGACTAGCGGGAGGGAAATTTCCTCCTACAATGAGCAGTTCTTC. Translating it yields CASSDPDPTSGREISSYNEQFF.

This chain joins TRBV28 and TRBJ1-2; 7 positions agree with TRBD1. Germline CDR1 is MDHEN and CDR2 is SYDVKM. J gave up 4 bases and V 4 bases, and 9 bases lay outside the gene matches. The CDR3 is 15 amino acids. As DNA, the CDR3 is TGTGCCAGCAGTTCCCCCGGACAGGTCGGCTATGGCTACACCTTC. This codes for CASSSPGQVGYGYTF.

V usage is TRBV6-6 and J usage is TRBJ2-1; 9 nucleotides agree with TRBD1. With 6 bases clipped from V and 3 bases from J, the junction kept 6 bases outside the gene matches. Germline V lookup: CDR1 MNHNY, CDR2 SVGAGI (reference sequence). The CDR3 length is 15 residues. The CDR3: CASSRGQGFYNEQFF. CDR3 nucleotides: TGTGCCAGCAGCCGGGGACAGGGTTTCTACAATGAGCAGTTCTTC.

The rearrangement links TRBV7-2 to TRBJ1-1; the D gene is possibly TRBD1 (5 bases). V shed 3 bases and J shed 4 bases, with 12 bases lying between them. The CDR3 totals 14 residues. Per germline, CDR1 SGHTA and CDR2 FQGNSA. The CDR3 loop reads CASSFVQGGTEAFF. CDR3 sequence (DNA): TGTGCCAGCAGCTTTGTCCAGGGCGGCACTGAAGCTTTCTTT. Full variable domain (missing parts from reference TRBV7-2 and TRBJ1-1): GAGVSQSPSNKVTEKGKDVELRCDPISGHTALYWYRQSLGQGLEFLIYFQGNSAPDKSGLPSDRFSAERTGGSVSTLTIQRTQQEDSAVYLCASSFVQGGTEAFFGQGTRLTVV.

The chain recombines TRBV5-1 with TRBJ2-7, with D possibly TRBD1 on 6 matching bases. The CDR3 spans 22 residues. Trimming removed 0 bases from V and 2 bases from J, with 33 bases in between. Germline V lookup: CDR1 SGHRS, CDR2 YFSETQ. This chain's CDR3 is CASSLGTGQWGLTGFQAYEQYV. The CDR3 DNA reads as TGCGCCAGCAGCTTGGGGACTGGCCAGTGGGGGCTTACAGGGTTTCAGGCCTACGAGCAGTACGTC.

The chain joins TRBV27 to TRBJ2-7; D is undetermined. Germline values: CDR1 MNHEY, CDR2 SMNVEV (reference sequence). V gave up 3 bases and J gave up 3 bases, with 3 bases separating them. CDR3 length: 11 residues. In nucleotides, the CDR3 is TGTGCCAGCAGTTTGGTCTACGAGCAGTACTTC. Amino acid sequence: CASSLVYEQYF.

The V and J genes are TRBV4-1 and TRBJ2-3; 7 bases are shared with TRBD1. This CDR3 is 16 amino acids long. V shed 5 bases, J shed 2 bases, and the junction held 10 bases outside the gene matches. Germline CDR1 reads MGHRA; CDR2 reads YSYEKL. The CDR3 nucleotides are TGCGCCAGCAGCGCTCCCGGGACAGCAAACACAGATACGCAGTATTTT. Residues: CASSAPGTANTDTQYF.

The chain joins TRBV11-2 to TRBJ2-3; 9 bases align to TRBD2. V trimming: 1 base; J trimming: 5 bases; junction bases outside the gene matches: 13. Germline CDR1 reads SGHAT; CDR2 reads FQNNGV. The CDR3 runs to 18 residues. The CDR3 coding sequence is TGTGCCAGCAGCTTAGTCTTTTTCGCGGGAGGGCCGGAAGATACGCAGTATTTT. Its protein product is CASSLVFFAGGPEDTQYF.

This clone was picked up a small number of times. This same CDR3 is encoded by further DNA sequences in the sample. The CDR3 DNA follows: TGTGCCCGCGGGAGGGGGGTCGGAGGGGAGGGTCACACCGGGGAGCTGTTTTTT. As protein: CARGRGVGGEGHTGELFF. The gene calls are TRBV27 and TRBJ2-2; 9 nucleotides line up with TRBD2. The V segment lost 11 bases and the J segment 3 bases; nucleotides outside the gene matches: 19. Germline V gene data show CDR1 as MNHEY and CDR2 as SMNVEV (reference sequence). This CDR3 has 18 residues.

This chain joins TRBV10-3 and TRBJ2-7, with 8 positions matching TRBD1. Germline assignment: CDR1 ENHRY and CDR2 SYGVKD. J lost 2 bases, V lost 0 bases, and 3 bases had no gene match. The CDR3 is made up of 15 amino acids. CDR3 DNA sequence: TGTGCCATCAGTGAGTCCGAGACAGGGGCCTACGAGCAGTACGTC. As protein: CAISESETGAYEQYV.

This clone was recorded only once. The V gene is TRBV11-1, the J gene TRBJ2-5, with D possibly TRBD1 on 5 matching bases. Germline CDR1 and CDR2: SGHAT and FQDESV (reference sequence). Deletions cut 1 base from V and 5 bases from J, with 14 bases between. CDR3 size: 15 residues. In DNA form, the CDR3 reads TGTGCCAGCAGCTTAGACAGCTACCCAGGGGAGACCCAGTACTTC. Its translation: CASSLDSYPGETQYF.

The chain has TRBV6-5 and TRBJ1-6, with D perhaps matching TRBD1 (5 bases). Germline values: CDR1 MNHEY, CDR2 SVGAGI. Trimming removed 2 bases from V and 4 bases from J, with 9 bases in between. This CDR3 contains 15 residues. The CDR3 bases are TGTGCCAGCAGTTACAAGGGGAATTATAATTCACCCCTCCACTTT. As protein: CASSYKGNYNSPLHF.

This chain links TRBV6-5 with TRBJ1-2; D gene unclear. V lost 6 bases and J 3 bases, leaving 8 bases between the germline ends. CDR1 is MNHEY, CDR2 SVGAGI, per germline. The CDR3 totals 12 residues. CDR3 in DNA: TGTGCCAGCAGCCGCCGGGACTATGGCTACACCTTC. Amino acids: CASSRRDYGYTF.

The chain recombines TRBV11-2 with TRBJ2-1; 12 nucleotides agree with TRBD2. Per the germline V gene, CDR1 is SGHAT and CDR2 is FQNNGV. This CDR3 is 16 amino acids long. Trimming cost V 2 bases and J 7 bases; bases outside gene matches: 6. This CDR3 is CASSLTSGGFVNEQFF. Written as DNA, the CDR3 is TGTGCCAGCAGCTTAACTAGCGGGGGGTTCGTAAATGAGCAGTTCTTC.

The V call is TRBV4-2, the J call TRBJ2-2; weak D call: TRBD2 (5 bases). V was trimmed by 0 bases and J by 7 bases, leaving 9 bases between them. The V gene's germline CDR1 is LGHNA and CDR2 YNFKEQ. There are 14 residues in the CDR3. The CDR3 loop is CASSQDQRGGELFF. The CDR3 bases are TGTGCCAGCAGCCAAGATCAACGGGGCGGGGAGCTGTTTTTT.

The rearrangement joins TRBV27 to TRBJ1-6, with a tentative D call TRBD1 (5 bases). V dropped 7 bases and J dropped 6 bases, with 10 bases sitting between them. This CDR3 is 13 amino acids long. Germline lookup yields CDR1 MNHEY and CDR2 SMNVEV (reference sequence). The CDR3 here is CASTSGFNSPLHF. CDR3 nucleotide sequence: TGTGCCAGCACCTCAGGGTTTAATTCACCCCTCCACTTT.

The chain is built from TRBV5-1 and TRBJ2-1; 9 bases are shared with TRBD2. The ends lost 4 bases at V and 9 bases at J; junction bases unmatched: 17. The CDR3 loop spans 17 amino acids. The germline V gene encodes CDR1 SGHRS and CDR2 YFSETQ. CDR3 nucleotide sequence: TGCGCCAGCAGCCCGCCATATACACTAGCGGGTAGGGGTGAGCAGTTCTTC. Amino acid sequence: CASSPPYTLAGRGEQFF.

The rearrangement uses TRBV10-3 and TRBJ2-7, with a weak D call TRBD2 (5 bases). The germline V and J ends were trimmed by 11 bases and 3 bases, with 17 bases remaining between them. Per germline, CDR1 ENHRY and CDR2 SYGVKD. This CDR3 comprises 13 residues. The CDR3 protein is CAANKVAGYEQYF. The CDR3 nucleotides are TGTGCCGCGAATAAGGTGGCGGGCTACGAGCAGTACTTC.

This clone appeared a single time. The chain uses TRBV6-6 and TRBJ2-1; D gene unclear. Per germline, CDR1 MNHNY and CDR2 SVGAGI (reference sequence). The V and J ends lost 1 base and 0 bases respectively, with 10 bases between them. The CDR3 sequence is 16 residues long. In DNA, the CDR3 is TGTGCCAGCAGTTACTTCATGGCGAGCTCCTACAATGAGCAGTTCTTC. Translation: CASSYFMASSYNEQFF.

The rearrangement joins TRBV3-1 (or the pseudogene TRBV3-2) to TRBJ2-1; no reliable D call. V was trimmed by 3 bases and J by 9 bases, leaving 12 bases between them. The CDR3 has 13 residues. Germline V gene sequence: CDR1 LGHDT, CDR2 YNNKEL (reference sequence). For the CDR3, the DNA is TGTGCCAGCAGCCACCTCTCGGCGGCTGAGCAGTTCTTC. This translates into CASSHLSAAEQFF.

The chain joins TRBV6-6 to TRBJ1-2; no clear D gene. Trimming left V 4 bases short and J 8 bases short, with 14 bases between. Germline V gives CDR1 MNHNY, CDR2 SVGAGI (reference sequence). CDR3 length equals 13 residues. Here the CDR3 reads CASSSQYALGYTF. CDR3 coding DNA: TGTGCCAGCAGTTCCCAGTACGCCCTGGGCTACACCTTC.

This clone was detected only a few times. The CDR3 reads CASSQTQAGNTEAFF. The CDR3, as DNA: TGTGCCAGCAGTCAGACCCAGGCCGGGAACACTGAAGCTTTCTTT. The chain combines TRBV5-6 with TRBJ1-1; D gene unclear. With 5 bases removed from V and 1 base from J, the gap between germline ends came to 15 bases. Germline V gives CDR1 SGHDT, CDR2 YYEEEE. CDR3 length: 15 residues.

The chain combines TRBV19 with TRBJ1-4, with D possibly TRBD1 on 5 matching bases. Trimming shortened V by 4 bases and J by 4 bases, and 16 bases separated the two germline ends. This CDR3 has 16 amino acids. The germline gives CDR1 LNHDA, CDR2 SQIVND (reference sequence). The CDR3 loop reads CASSTGRAKSNEKLFF. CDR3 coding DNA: TGTGCCAGTAGTACTGGCAGGGCTAAAAGTAATGAAAAACTGTTTTTT.

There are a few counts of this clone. The CDR3 spells CASSLATTGLGSPLHF. DNA for the CDR3: TGTGCCAGCAGCTTAGCGACGACAGGATTGGGTTCACCCCTCCACTTT. The chain employs TRBV7-8 and TRBJ1-6; D perhaps matches TRBD1 (6 bases). The CDR3 totals 16 residues. CDR1 SGHVS and CDR2 FQNEAQ come from the germline V gene. V lost 0 bases to trimming and J lost 9 bases, with 15 bases between them.

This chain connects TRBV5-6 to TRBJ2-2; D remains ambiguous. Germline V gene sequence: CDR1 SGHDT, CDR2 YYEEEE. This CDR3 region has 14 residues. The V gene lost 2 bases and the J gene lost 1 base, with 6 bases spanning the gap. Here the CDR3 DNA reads TGTGCCAGCAGCTTTGGGTTGAACACCGGGGAGCTGTTTTTT. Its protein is CASSFGLNTGELFF.